Below are 28 T cell receptor beta chains sequenced from a single sample in a study of identical twins. TCRdb passed the 5' RACE reads through MiXCR, listing each CDR3 protein once. Here the sample spans 1.5 million to 2 million distinct CDR3 sequences, less than 35% being singletons. The sequencing input was cord blood. The receptors derive from a newborn girl in good health.

V is TRBV11-2 and J is TRBJ2-1; D is unclear. V was cut by 1 base and J by 5 bases, with 12 bases left in between. CDR1 is SGHAT and CDR2 is FQNNGV in the germline V gene. This CDR3 has 15 residues. This CDR3 is CASSLGPGFHNEQFF. The CDR3 DNA is TGTGCCAGCAGCTTAGGGCCCGGGTTTCACAATGAGCAGTTCTTC.

This clonotype was detected only a few times. The CDR3 DNA sequence: TGTGCCAGCAGCCAAGATCAGGGGAACACTGAAGCTTTCTTT. Translation: CASSQDQGNTEAFF. The V gene is TRBV3-1, the J gene TRBJ1-1; perhaps TRBD1 as D (5 bases). Germline CDR1 is LGHDT and CDR2 is YNNKEL (reference sequence). CDR3 length equals 14 residues. Trimming stripped 0 bases from V and 1 base from J, with 6 bases between.

The V and J genes are TRBV20-1 and TRBJ1-5; D call uncertain. This CDR3 is built from 12 residues. Germline CDR1 reads DFQATT; CDR2 reads SNEGSKA (reference sequence). V was pared by 7 bases and J by 8 bases, with 15 bases between. The CDR3: CSVMRRGKPQHF. In nucleotides, the CDR3 is TGCAGTGTAATGCGTCGGGGAAAGCCCCAGCATTTT.

The J gene is TRBJ1-1, the V gene TRBV5-6, with no clear D. Germline CDR1 SGHDT, CDR2 YYEEEE. Trimming pared 5 bases from V and 5 bases from J, leaving 16 bases between. The CDR3 runs 14 residues. DNA for the CDR3: TGTGCCAGCAGTTTTGAAACCTCTTGGACTGAAGCTTTCTTT. Protein: CASSFETSWTEAFF.

In regard to this clonotype: This may arise from a read error, as a much more abundant clone is one base away. V is TRBV20-1 and J is TRBJ2-7; D gene ambiguous. The CDR3 totals 10 residues. The germline CDR1 and CDR2 sequences are DFQATT and SNEGSKA (reference sequence). V lost 6 bases to trimming and J lost 0 bases, with 3 bases between them. CDR3 sequence (DNA): TGCAGTGCGGTCTCCTACGAGCAGTACTTC. Protein: CSAVSYEQYF.

This clonotype was seen once. Compared with germline, one end of the junction differs, possibly owing to a read error. The rearrangement uses TRBV12-3 or TRBV12-4 and TRBJ2-3, with 9 bases that match TRBD2. This CDR3 region has 16 residues. CDR3 region: CASSLGTSVRADAQYF. The CDR3 DNA follows: TGTGCCAGCAGTTTAGGGACTAGCGTGAGAGCAGATGCGCAGTATTTT.

This chain uses TRBV6-5 with TRBJ1-1; 8 bases map to TRBD1. Unmatched junction bases numbered 4, after V lost 6 bases and J lost 10 bases. The CDR3 loop spans 11 amino acids. Germline-derived CDR1 and CDR2 are MNHEY and SVGAGI. CDR3 nucleotides: TGTGCCAGCAGCCATACAGGGGGAGCTTTCTTT. Its protein product is CASSHTGGAFF.

The rearrangement joins TRBV12-3 or TRBV12-4 to TRBJ2-6; D ambiguous. The length of the CDR3 is 15 residues. V was pared by 5 bases and J by 2 bases, with 10 bases between. The CDR3 DNA is TGTGCCAGCAGTCCGAAGACTGCTGGGGCCAACGTCCTGACTTTC. It codes for CASSPKTAGANVLTF.

V and J are TRBV5-1 and TRBJ2-3; 9 bases agree with TRBD2. V shed 4 bases and J 7 bases; nucleotides not matched to a gene: 4. The length of the CDR3 is 13 residues. Germline values: CDR1 SGHRS, CDR2 YFSETQ. As DNA, the CDR3 is TGCGCCAGCAGCGCTAGCGGGGCTAATACGCAGTATTTT. Its translation: CASSASGANTQYF.

The J gene is TRBJ1-2, the V gene TRBV4-1; the D is unclear. V was trimmed by 1 base and J by 2 bases, leaving 8 bases between them. This CDR3 comprises 14 residues. Germline CDR1 reads MGHRA; CDR2 reads YSYEKL. CDR3 bases: TGCGCCAGCAGCCAAGCCTATTCCAACTATGGCTACACCTTC. This gives the protein CASSQAYSNYGYTF.

Ten or more counts support this clonotype. The CDR3 DNA reads as TGCAGCGTTGAAACAGGGGTCGACTATGGCTACACCTTC. Its protein product is CSVETGVDYGYTF. The chain joins TRBV29-1 to TRBJ1-2; TRBD1 agrees at 7 bases. The CDR3 runs 13 residues. In germline, CDR1 is SQVTM, CDR2 ANQGSEA. V lost 2 bases and J lost 3; bases outside the gene matches: 3. Complete variable domain (other parts from reference TRBV29-1 and TRBJ1-2): SAVISQKPSRDICQRGTSLTIQCQVDSQVTMMFWYRQQPGQSLTLIATANQGSEATYESGFVIDKFPISRPNLTFSTLTVSNMSPEDSSIYLCSVETGVDYGYTFGSGTRLTVV.

Note on this clonotype: This could be a read error, since a much larger clone is one nucleotide away. This sequence joins TRBV29-1 and TRBJ2-7; the D gene is possibly TRBD2 (6 bases). Looked up from germline, CDR1 is SQVTM and CDR2 is ANQGSEA. V was shortened by 2 bases and J by 3 bases, with 32 bases between the two germline ends. CDR3 length: 20 residues. The CDR3 region has the DNA TGCAGCGTTGAACTGTCTCCGGACCTAGGGCATAACCAGGGACTCTACGAGCAGTACTTC. This encodes CSVELSPDLGHNQGLYEQYF.

The table lists this clonotype with a count of one. The chain employs TRBV5-1 and TRBJ2-2; 9 bases line up with TRBD1. The CDR3 loop spans 15 amino acids. Trimming cost V 0 bases and J 4 bases; bases outside gene matches: 1. The germline gives CDR1 SGHRS, CDR2 YFSETQ. In DNA form, the CDR3 reads TGCGCCAGCAGCTTGGAGGGACAGGGCACCGGGGAGCTGTTTTTT. Its translation: CASSLEGQGTGELFF.

The chain employs TRBV20-1 and TRBJ2-2, with D possibly TRBD1 on 5 matching bases. The ends were cut back, 4 bases at V and 4 bases at J, with 7 bases in the middle. The CDR3 loop spans 12 amino acids. CDR1 and CDR2 (germline): DFQATT, SNEGSKA (reference sequence). The CDR3 DNA is TGCAGTGCTAAGGGGCCCACCGGGGAGCTGTTTTTT. Its translation: CSAKGPTGELFF.

To note about this clonotype: It may be a read error: a sequence one base away is much more abundant. The CDR3: CVSSVGQSYEQYF. The DNA for the CDR3 is TGTGTCAGCAGCGTAGGACAGTCCTACGAGCAGTACTTC. This rearrangement joins TRBV9 to TRBJ2-7; possibly TRBD1 for D (6 bases). The germline V gene has CDR1 SGDLS and CDR2 YYNGEE. The CDR3 spans 13 residues.

The chain employs TRBV24-1 and TRBJ2-1; TRBD2 might be the D (7 bases). Germline loops: CDR1 KGHDR, CDR2 SFDVKD. Deletions cut 4 bases from V and 6 bases from J, with 15 bases between. The CDR3 sequence is 15 residues long. CDR3 bases: TGTGCCACCAGTGACATAACAGGGAGGGGCAATGAGCAGTTCTTC. This encodes CATSDITGRGNEQFF.

The CDR3 nucleotides are TGCAGTGCCCTTGAGGGAAACACTGAAGCTTTCTTT. Translating gives CSALEGNTEAFF. The chain joins TRBV20-1 to TRBJ1-1; no clear D. V lost 6 bases to trimming and J lost 2 bases, with 10 bases between them. The CDR3 is 12 amino acids. The germline V gene encodes CDR1 DFQATT and CDR2 SNEGSKA (reference sequence).

The chain joins TRBV11-3 to TRBJ2-3; 9 bases align to TRBD1. CDR1 and CDR2 (germline): SGHNT, YENEEA. The CDR3 sequence is 15 residues long. With V trimmed by 3 bases and J by 4 bases, 5 bases remained unmatched. The CDR3 DNA sequence: TGTGCCAGCAGCTTCCACGGGACAGGGCCAGATACGCAGTATTTT. Its translation: CASSFHGTGPDTQYF.

This clonotype was found a few times. V usage is TRBV27 and J usage is TRBJ2-7, with a possible D match to TRBD2 (5 bases). The CDR3 loop spans 12 amino acids. Trimming took 6 bases from V and 4 from J, leaving 10 bases between them. Germline V CDR1 and CDR2: MNHEY, SMNVEV (reference sequence). Here the CDR3 DNA reads TGTGCCAGCAGAAACCGGGGTTACGAGCAGTACTTC. Translation gives CASRNRGYEQYF.

This clonotype has more than one count but fewer than ten. The rearrangement uses TRBV6-1 and TRBJ1-5; D possibly corresponds to TRBD1 (6 bases). Germline V CDR1 and CDR2: MNHNS, SASEGT. There are 17 residues in the CDR3. The V and J ends lost 2 bases and 4 bases respectively, with 18 bases between them. The CDR3 nucleotides are TGTGCCAGCAGTGAATACGGGAGGGGGGCTAGAAATCAGCCCCAGCATTTT. Amino acid sequence: CASSEYGRGARNQPQHF.

This clonotype has more than one count but fewer than ten. The chain couples TRBV24-1 to TRBJ2-2; D is undetermined. CDR1 KGHDR and CDR2 SFDVKD come from the germline V gene. The ends were cut back, 8 bases at V and 0 bases at J, with 9 bases in the middle. This CDR3 has 14 amino acids. The CDR3 sequence: CATMGNANTGELFF. The CDR3, as DNA: TGTGCCACCATGGGAAACGCGAACACCGGGGAGCTGTTTTTT.

This clonotype has only a few counts. The V call is TRBV20-1, the J call TRBJ2-7, with 9 bases fitting TRBD2. Germline V gene sequence: CDR1 DFQATT, CDR2 SNEGSKA (reference sequence). V lost 4 bases, J lost 4 bases, and 8 bases stayed unmatched. CDR3 length equals 14 residues. The CDR3 DNA reads as TGCAGTGCTACCCCTCTAGCGGGAAGGTACGAGCAGTACTTC. Amino acids: CSATPLAGRYEQYF.

This chain connects TRBV25-1 to TRBJ2-7; D is uncertain. Germline V gene sequence: CDR1 MGHDK, CDR2 SYGVNS. The CDR3 is made up of 13 amino acids. With 2 bases removed from V and 1 base from J, the gap between germline ends came to 6 bases. This chain's CDR3 is CASSEPASYEQYF. The DNA of the CDR3 is TGTGCCAGCAGTGAACCAGCATCCTACGAGCAGTACTTC.

This clonotype has a handful of counts. The chain's CDR3 is CASSLRGQNGYTF. The CDR3, as DNA: TGTGCCAGCAGCCTCAGGGGACAGAATGGCTACACCTTC. The rearrangement uses TRBV3-1 and TRBJ1-2; 7 positions match TRBD1. The CDR3 extends over 13 amino acids. CDR1 and CDR2 from the germline V gene are LGHDT and YNNKEL (reference sequence). V lost 4 bases to trimming and J lost 6 bases; unmatched junction nucleotides: 5.

J is TRBJ2-7 and V is TRBV20-1; D could derive from TRBD1 or TRBD2 (5 bases each). V lost 5 bases to trimming and J lost 7 bases, with 18 bases between them. The CDR3 is 13 residues long. Per the germline V gene, CDR1 is DFQATT and CDR2 is SNEGSKA (reference sequence). This chain's CDR3 is CSALGVKYNEQYF. The CDR3 DNA reads as TGCAGTGCTCTGGGGGTTAAGTACAATGAGCAGTACTTC.

Only a few counts were recorded for this clonotype. This sequence joins TRBV6-1 and TRBJ1-1; D is unresolved. Germline values: CDR1 MNHNS, CDR2 SASEGT. V lost 5 bases and J lost 1, with 11 bases in between. The CDR3 runs to 14 residues. CDR3 DNA: TGTGCCAGCAGTCGGTTAGGACCGAACACTGAAGCTTTCTTT. Its protein is CASSRLGPNTEAFF.

This chain links TRBV28 with TRBJ2-1; 9 bases map to TRBD1. CDR3 length: 12 residues. After removal of 2 bases from V and 14 bases from J, the junction contained 4 bases not matched to a gene. Germline CDR1 MDHEN, CDR2 SYDVKM. The CDR3 bases are TGTGCCAGCAGTTTAGCACAGGGGGCAGAGTTCTTC. Residues: CASSLAQGAEFF.

This chain connects TRBV3-1 to TRBJ2-1; 12 bases match TRBD2. This CDR3 is built from 19 residues. Per the germline V gene, CDR1 is LGHDT and CDR2 is YNNKEL (reference sequence). J gave up 4 bases and V 3 bases, and 13 bases lay outside the gene matches. CDR3 in DNA: TGTGCCAGCAGCCACCGGACTAGCGGGAAGATGAGTCGTTACAATGAGCAGTTCTTC. Protein product: CASSHRTSGKMSRYNEQFF.